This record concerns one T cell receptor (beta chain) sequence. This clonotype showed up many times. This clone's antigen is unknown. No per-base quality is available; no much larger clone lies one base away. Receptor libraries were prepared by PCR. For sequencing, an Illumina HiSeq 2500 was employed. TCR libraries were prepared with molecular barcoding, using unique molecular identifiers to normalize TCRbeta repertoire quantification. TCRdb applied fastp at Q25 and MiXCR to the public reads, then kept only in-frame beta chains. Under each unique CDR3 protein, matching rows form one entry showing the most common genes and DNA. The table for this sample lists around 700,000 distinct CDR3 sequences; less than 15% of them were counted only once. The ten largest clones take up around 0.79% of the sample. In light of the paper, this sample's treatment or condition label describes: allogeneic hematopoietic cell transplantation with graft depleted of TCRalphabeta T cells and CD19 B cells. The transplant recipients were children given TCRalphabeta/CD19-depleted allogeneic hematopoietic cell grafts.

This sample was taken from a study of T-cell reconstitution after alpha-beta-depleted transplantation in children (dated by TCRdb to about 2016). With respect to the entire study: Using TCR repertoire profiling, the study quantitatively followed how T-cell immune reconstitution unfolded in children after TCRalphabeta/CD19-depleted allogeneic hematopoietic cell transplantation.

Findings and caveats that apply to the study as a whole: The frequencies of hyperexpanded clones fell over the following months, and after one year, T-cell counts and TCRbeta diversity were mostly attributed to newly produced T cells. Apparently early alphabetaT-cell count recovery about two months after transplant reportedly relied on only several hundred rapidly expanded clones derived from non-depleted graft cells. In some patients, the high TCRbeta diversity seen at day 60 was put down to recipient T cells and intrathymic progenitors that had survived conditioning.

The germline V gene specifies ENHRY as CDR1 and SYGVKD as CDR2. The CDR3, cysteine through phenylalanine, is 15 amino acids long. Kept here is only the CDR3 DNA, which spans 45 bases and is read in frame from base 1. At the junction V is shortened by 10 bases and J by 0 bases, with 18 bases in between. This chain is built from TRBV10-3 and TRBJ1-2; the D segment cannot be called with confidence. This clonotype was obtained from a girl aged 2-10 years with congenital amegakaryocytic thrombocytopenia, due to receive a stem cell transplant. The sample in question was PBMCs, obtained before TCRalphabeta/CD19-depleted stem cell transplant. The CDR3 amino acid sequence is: CATGSEAGANYGYTF. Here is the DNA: TGTGCCACCGGATCTGAAGCTGGCGCTAACTATGGCTACACCTTC.